Presented here are 14 T cell receptor beta chains from one specimen sequenced in a study of shared clonotypes between healthy human individuals. Clones were read by immunoSEQ multiplex PCR, and TCRdb kept only the in-frame ones, dropping some. The table lists about 480,000 clones, 79% of them singletons. Material: PBMCs. These receptors were taken from a woman aged 40 to 50 in good health. Some clones in this sample may be carry-over from other donors' samples.

The J gene is TRBJ2-7, the V gene TRBV6-1; 11 bases fit TRBD2. The CDR3 runs 14 residues. Trimming took 7 bases from V and 6 from J; bases not matched to a gene: 8. Germline values: CDR1 MNHNS, CDR2 SASEGT. CDR3 DNA: TGTGCCAGCAATCCACTAGCGGGAGTTCTCGAGCAGTACTTC. Protein sequence: CASNPLAGVLEQYF.

As for this clone: A much larger clone differs by one base, so this may be a read error. This chain uses TRBV7-3 with TRBJ2-1; no clear D gene. The germline gives CDR1 SGHTA, CDR2 FQGTGA. This CDR3 has 15 amino acids. V lost 5 bases and J lost 4, with 15 bases in between. Here the CDR3 reads CASSPVVGRYNEQFF. The DNA for the CDR3 is TGTGCCAGCAGCCCCGTCGTGGGAAGGTACAATGAGCAGTTCTTC.

The J gene is TRBJ2-7, the V gene TRBV11-2; D is possibly TRBD1 (5 bases). CDR1 is SGHAT and CDR2 is FQNNGV in the germline V gene. The CDR3 is made up of 15 amino acids. The germline V and J ends were trimmed by 5 bases and 4 bases, with 18 bases remaining between them. The CDR3 bases are TGTGCCAGCAGCCCCATTAGGGGTGCCAGTTACGAGCAGTACTTC. Translated, it gives CASSPIRGASYEQYF.

The CDR3 DNA reads TGTGCCACCAGTCCTGACGGGTTCTCCTACGAGCAGTACTTC. It yields the protein CATSPDGFSYEQYF. V usage is TRBV15 and J usage is TRBJ2-7; D gene ambiguous. V was cut by 6 bases and J by 0 bases, with 12 bases left in between. The CDR3 sequence is 14 residues long. Germline V gene sequence: CDR1 LNHNV, CDR2 YYDKDF (reference sequence).

This clone was found a few times. The V and J genes are TRBV5-1 and TRBJ2-1; 10 bases agree with TRBD2. The germline CDR1 and CDR2 sequences are SGHRS and YFSETQ. This CDR3 contains 16 residues. The V and J ends lost 7 bases and 4 bases, in that order; junction bases with no gene match: 11. The DNA of the CDR3 is TGCGCCAGCGCCGCCGACCGAGCGGGAGGGTACAATGAGCAGTTCTTC. Its protein is CASAADRAGGYNEQFF.

CDR3: CASSEDRASGRAYEQYF. CDR3 bases: TGTGCCAGCAGTGAAGATCGGGCTAGCGGGAGGGCCTACGAGCAGTACTTC. This sequence joins TRBV6-1 and TRBJ2-7, with 12 positions matching TRBD2. V gave up 1 base and J gave up 2 bases; unmatched junction bases: 6. This CDR3 has 17 residues. CDR1 and CDR2 (germline): MNHNS, SASEGT.

This rearrangement joins TRBV27 to TRBJ1-2, with D perhaps TRBD1 (6 bases). The CDR3 covers 13 residues. The V end was cut by 3 bases, the J end by 8 bases, with 13 bases between. Germline lookup yields CDR1 MNHEY and CDR2 SMNVEV (reference sequence). In nucleotides, the CDR3 is TGTGCCAGCAGTTTTTCGACAGGAGGGGGCTACACCTTC. This translates into CASSFSTGGGYTF.

This chain links TRBV25-1 with TRBJ2-7; no clear D gene. Germline V gene data show CDR1 as MGHDK and CDR2 as SYGVNS. The CDR3 spans 12 residues. Trimming took off 4 bases at V and 6 bases at J, with 10 bases between the two ends. The CDR3 loop is CASSGQFSEQYF. The CDR3 region has the DNA TGTGCCAGCAGTGGGCAGTTCTCCGAGCAGTACTTC.

V gene TRBV21-1 combines with J gene TRBJ1-3; no DNA check was done on the table's D call, TRBD1. TRBV21-1 is a listed pseudogene. The CDR3 loop spans 19 amino acids. CDR3 nucleotides: TGTGCCAGCAGCCAACACCCACGGGACAAGTCCTTCTCTGGAAACACCATATATTTT. Translated: CASSQHPRDKSFSGNTIYF.

This clone has just a few counts. This chain connects TRBV4-2 to TRBJ1-5, with a weak D call TRBD1 (5 bases). V lost 3 bases, J lost 4 bases, and 13 bases lay in between. CDR3 length equals 15 residues. Germline V lookup: CDR1 LGHNA, CDR2 YNFKEQ. CDR3 in DNA: TGTGCCAGCAGCCAGGGGACTCGGGAAAATCAGCCCCAGCATTTT. Translating gives CASSQGTRENQPQHF.

The chain employs TRBV19 and TRBJ2-2; D remains ambiguous. Germline lookup yields CDR1 LNHDA and CDR2 SQIVND (reference sequence). The CDR3 has 14 residues. The germline V and J ends were trimmed by 3 bases and 4 bases, with 9 bases remaining between them. CDR3 bases: TGTGCCAGTAGTATCCTCCAGATCACCGGGGAGCTGTTTTTT. It specifies CASSILQITGELFF.

The rearrangement uses TRBV30 and TRBJ2-1; 16 nucleotides match TRBD2. Germline values: CDR1 GTSNPN, CDR2 SVGIG (reference sequence). Trimming removed 7 bases from V and 2 bases from J; junction bases left unmatched: 8. The CDR3 is 17 residues long. This chain's CDR3 is CASSGTSGRAAYNEQFF. The CDR3 DNA follows: TGTGCCTCCTCCGGGACTAGCGGGAGGGCCGCCTACAATGAGCAGTTCTTC.

The chain uses TRBV27 and TRBJ2-7; 7 bases fit TRBD1. Germline CDR1 and CDR2: MNHEY and SMNVEV (reference sequence). Trimming cost V 10 bases and J 4 bases; bases outside gene matches: 10. This CDR3 spans 13 amino acids. DNA for the CDR3: TGTGCCAACTTCCAGGGGGAGCTATACGAGCAGTACTTC. It translates to CANFQGELYEQYF.

The chain is built from TRBV30 and TRBJ1-2, with D maybe TRBD1 (5 bases). Trimming took 2 bases from V and 4 from J, leaving 11 bases between them. CDR1 is GTSNPN, CDR2 SVGIG, per germline (reference sequence). There are 13 residues in the CDR3. The CDR3 spells CAWSPGGVYGYTF. The CDR3 nucleotides read TGTGCCTGGAGTCCCGGAGGGGTCTATGGCTACACCTTC.